This TCR beta chain comes out of a study of glioma-infiltrating T cells. Trimming took 5 bases from V and 6 from J; bases not matched to a gene: 7. Germline CDR1 MNHNS, CDR2 SASEGT. The CDR3 contains 14 residues. The iRepertoire nested amplicon-rescue multiplex PCR amplified TCR alpha and beta CDR3s from RNA. TCRdb used MiXCR to reprocess the multiplex PCR reads, holding one entry per CDR3 protein. The sample includes over 120,000 distinct CDR3 sequences, roughly 43% of them seen just once. Material for sequencing was glioma tissue, nonneoplastic brain tissue, or PBMCs (not recorded which). The chain employs TRBV6-1 and TRBJ2-1, with 7 bases lining up with TRBD1. The sequence was collected from a human donor with low-grade glioma or glioblastoma, undergoing nonglioma brain surgery, or in good health (not recorded which). The CDR3 DNA sequence: TGTGCCAGCAGTCGCCCGGGGACAGCCAATGAGCAGTTCTTC. This sequence encodes CASSRPGTANEQFF.